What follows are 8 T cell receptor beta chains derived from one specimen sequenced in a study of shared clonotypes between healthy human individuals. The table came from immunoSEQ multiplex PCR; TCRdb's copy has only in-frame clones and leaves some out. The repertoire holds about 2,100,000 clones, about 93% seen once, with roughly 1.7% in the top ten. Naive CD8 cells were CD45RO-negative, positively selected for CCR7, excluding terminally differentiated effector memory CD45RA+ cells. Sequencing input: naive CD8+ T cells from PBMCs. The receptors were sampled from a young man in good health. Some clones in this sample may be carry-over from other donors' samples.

DNA of the CDR3: TGTGCCAGTACACAGGGGACCACGACGTATTTT. This translates into CASTQGTTTYF. The chain uses TRBV19 and TRBJ2-3; 7 nucleotides match TRBD1. CDR1 and CDR2 (germline): LNHDA, SQIVND (reference sequence). V gave up 7 bases and J gave up 14 bases; unmatched junction bases: 9. The CDR3 length is 11 residues.

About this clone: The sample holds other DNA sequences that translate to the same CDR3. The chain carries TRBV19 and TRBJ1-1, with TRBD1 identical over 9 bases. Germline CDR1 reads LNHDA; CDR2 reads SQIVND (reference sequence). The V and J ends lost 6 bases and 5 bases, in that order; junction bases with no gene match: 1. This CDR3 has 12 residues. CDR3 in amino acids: CASRTGGTEAFF. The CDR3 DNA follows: TGTGCCAGTAGGACAGGGGGAACTGAAGCTTTCTTT. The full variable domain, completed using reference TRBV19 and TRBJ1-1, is DGGITQSPKYLFRKEGQNVTLSCEQNLNHDAMYWYRQDPGQGLRLIYYSQIVNDFQKGDIAEGYSVSREKKESFPLTVTSAQKNPTAFYLCASRTGGTEAFFGQGTRLTVV.

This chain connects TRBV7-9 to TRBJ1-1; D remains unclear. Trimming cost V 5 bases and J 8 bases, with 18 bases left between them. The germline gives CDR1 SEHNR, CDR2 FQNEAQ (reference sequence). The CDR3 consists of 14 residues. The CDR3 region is CASSPMAVSPEAFF. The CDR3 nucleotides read TGTGCCAGCAGCCCGATGGCGGTCTCCCCAGAAGCTTTCTTT.

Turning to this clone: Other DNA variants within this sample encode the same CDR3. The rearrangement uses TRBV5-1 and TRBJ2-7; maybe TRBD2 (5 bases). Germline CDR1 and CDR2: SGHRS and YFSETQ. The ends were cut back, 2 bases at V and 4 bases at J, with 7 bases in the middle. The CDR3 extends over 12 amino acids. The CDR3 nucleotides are TGCGCCAGCAGCTTCGGCGGGTACGAGCAGTACTTC. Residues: CASSFGGYEQYF.

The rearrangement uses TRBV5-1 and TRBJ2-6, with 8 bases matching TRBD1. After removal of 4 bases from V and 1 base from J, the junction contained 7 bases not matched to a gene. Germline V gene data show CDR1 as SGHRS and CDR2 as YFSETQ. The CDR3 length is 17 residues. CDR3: CASSGTGFTSGANVLTF. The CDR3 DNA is TGCGCCAGCAGCGGGACAGGATTCACTTCTGGGGCCAACGTCCTGACTTTC.

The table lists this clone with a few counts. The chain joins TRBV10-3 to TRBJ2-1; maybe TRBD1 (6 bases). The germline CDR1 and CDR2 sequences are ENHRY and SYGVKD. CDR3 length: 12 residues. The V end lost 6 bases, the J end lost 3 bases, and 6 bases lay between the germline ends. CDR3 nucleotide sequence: TGTGCCATCAGGGACAGCTACAATGAGCAGTTCTTC. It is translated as CAIRDSYNEQFF.

In DNA, the CDR3 is TGCGCCAGCAGCCCCCTCCTGGGACTAGCCAAAGAGACCCAGTACTTC. This translates into CASSPLLGLAKETQYF. The V call is TRBV4-1, the J call TRBJ2-5; TRBD2 matches 9 bases. Germline lookup yields CDR1 MGHRA and CDR2 YSYEKL. The trim removed 4 bases at V and 3 bases at J, leaving 9 bases unmatched. CDR3 size: 16 residues.

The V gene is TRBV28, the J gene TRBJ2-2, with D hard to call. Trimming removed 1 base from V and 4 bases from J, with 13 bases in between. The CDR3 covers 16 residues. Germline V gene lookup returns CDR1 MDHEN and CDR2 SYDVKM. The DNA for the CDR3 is TGTGCCAGCAGTTTATCTCCTGCATGGTCCACCGGGGAGCTGTTTTTT. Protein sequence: CASSLSPAWSTGELFF.